The next 31 T cell receptor beta chains were all read from a single sample in a study of blood T cells in healthy people across ages. Primers used in a second PCR of roughly 7 to 11 cycles were a sample-barcoded 5' primer and a J-beta primer mix. From the 5' RACE reads, TCRdb called clonotypes with MiXCR, one entry per CDR3 protein. The top ten clones hold about 0.72% of a sample with roughly 1,000,000 distinct CDR3 sequences, roughly a quarter of them seen once. This same sample was also taken into another study, of T cells of mothers and their children.

The sample taken for sequencing was blood. The receptors derive from a girl aged 2 to 9 in good health.

The genes are TRBV3-1 and TRBJ2-7, with D uncertain. Germline V gene lookup returns CDR1 LGHDT and CDR2 YNNKEL (reference sequence). Trimming removed 4 bases at V and 2 bases at J, with 9 bases between. The CDR3 spans 13 residues. The CDR3, as DNA: TGTGCCAGCAGCCCTCCGACAACCTACGAGCAGTACTTC. It specifies CASSPPTTYEQYF.

This clonotype was seen only a few times. The CDR3 DNA reads TGCAGCCTCGAGGACAGACTTACCTACAATGAGCAGTTCTTC. Translating gives CSLEDRLTYNEQFF. V usage is TRBV29-1 and J usage is TRBJ2-1, with D tentatively TRBD1 (6 bases). CDR3 size: 14 residues. V shed 8 bases and J shed 2 bases, with 16 bases lying between them. From germline, CDR1 is SQVTM and CDR2 ANQGSEA.

This clonotype was seen only a few times. V usage is TRBV6-2 or TRBV6-3 and J usage is TRBJ1-2, with D unresolved. Deletions cut 2 bases from V and 6 bases from J, with 16 bases between. The CDR3 consists of 15 residues. Looked up from germline, CDR1 is MNHEY and CDR2 is SVGEGT. CDR3 residues: CASSYGVARTNGYTF. CDR3 sequence (DNA): TGTGCCAGCAGTTACGGTGTGGCTCGCACGAATGGCTACACCTTC.

The rearrangement links TRBV3-1 to TRBJ2-5, with 7 bases fitting TRBD1. Trimming removed 8 bases from V and 4 bases from J; junction bases left unmatched: 7. The CDR3 covers 13 residues. Germline CDR1 and CDR2: LGHDT and YNNKEL (reference sequence). The CDR3 sequence is CASRRQGRETQYF. CDR3 nucleotides: TGTGCCAGCCGTAGACAGGGACGAGAGACCCAGTACTTC.

The chain couples TRBV7-8 to TRBJ2-5, with 7 bases identical to TRBD1. Gene TRBJ2-7 matches the end of the DNA better, so the J call may be wrong. This CDR3 has 15 residues. Germline V lookup: CDR1 SGHVS, CDR2 FQNEAQ. For the CDR3, the DNA is TGTGCCAGCAGCCAGGGACAGCAAAGCTCCTACGAGCAGTACTTC. This encodes CASSQGQQSSYEQYF.

This clonotype was counted a few times. The V and J genes are TRBV4-1 and TRBJ1-1; D is possibly TRBD1 (6 bases). The V and J ends lost 2 bases and 6 bases respectively, with 13 bases between them. The CDR3 is 14 amino acids. Germline V CDR1 and CDR2: MGHRA, YSYEKL. The CDR3 region has the DNA TGCGCCAGCAGCCAACTACCTCGGACAGCTGAAGCTTTCTTT. This codes for CASSQLPRTAEAFF.

This clonotype came up a few times. V is TRBV4-1 and J is TRBJ1-4, with no clear D. This CDR3 contains 15 residues. V was pared by 2 bases and J by 4 bases, with 11 bases between. CDR1 MGHRA and CDR2 YSYEKL come from the germline V gene. The DNA of the CDR3 is TGCGCCAGCAGCCAACCCGACAAAATTAATGAAAAACTGTTTTTT. Translated, it gives CASSQPDKINEKLFF.

The chain carries TRBV7-3 and TRBJ2-1; TRBD1 is a possible D gene (6 bases). This CDR3 region has 14 residues. The germline V and J ends were trimmed by 5 bases and 1 base, with 9 bases remaining between them. CDR1 is SGHTA and CDR2 is FQGTGA in the germline V gene. The CDR3 spells CASSPGQSYNEQFF. In DNA form, the CDR3 reads TGTGCCAGCAGCCCAGGACAGTCCTACAATGAGCAGTTCTTC.

On this clonotype: The missing conserved phenylalanine or tryptophan at the end of this CDR3 makes a read error likely. The CDR3 DNA sequence: TGTGCTAGCAGCTTAGGTAGCGGGAGTGACGAGCAGTACCTC. Translating gives CASSLGSGSDEQYL. The genes are TRBV5-5 and TRBJ2-5; 9 bases align to TRBD2. The end of the DNA aligns better with TRBJ2-7, so the J call may be wrong. The germline V gene has CDR1 SGHKS and CDR2 YYEKEE (reference sequence). The CDR3 has 14 residues.

This chain links TRBV28 with TRBJ1-2; no definite D call. Trimming cost V 8 bases and J 3 bases, with 10 bases left between them. Germline CDR1 MDHEN, CDR2 SYDVKM. There are 12 residues in the CDR3. The CDR3 reads CASGSWDYGYTF. CDR3 in DNA: TGTGCCAGCGGAAGTTGGGACTATGGCTACACCTTC.

In its sample, this clonotype was seen a few times. The V call is TRBV28, the J call TRBJ2-1; 10 nucleotides line up with TRBD2. Germline loops: CDR1 MDHEN, CDR2 SYDVKM. The CDR3 length is 18 residues. V trimming: 3 bases; J trimming: 10 bases; junction bases outside the gene matches: 18. Written as DNA, the CDR3 is TGTGCCAGCAGTTTTGCTGAGGGGGTGGGTCTAGCGGGAGACGAGCAGTTCTTC. As protein: CASSFAEGVGLAGDEQFF.

This clonotype was seen more than once but under ten times. The V and J genes are TRBV7-2 and TRBJ2-7, with D possibly being TRBD1 (6 bases). This CDR3 comprises 15 residues. In germline, CDR1 is SGHTA, CDR2 FQGNSA. V lost 4 bases and J 2 bases, leaving 15 bases between the germline ends. The CDR3 DNA is TGTGCCAGCAGCTGGATGGACCAGGGGCCCTACGAGCAGTACTTC. Protein sequence: CASSWMDQGPYEQYF.

This chain connects TRBV12-3 or TRBV12-4 to TRBJ2-2; D ambiguous. The CDR3 has 15 residues. V was clipped by 4 bases and J by 2 bases, with 11 bases between them. This CDR3 is CASSSWTVNTGELFF. The CDR3 nucleotides are TGTGCCAGCAGTTCTTGGACGGTTAACACCGGGGAGCTGTTTTTT.

This chain links TRBV5-1 with TRBJ2-3; 10 positions match TRBD1. Germline V gives CDR1 SGHRS, CDR2 YFSETQ. V shed 4 bases, J shed 5 bases, and the junction held 10 bases outside the gene matches. The CDR3 has 16 amino acids. The CDR3 DNA follows: TGCGCCAGCAGCCGCGGCGGGACAGGGGAAGGAGATACGCAGTATTTT. Its translation is CASSRGGTGEGDTQYF.

The J gene is TRBJ2-7, the V gene TRBV20-1; possibly TRBD1 for D (5 bases). Germline-derived CDR1 and CDR2 are DFQATT and SNEGSKA (reference sequence). The CDR3 runs 14 residues. Trimming removed 4 bases from V and 2 bases from J, with 15 bases in between. CDR3 protein: CSATDPGRAYEQYF. CDR3 nucleotides: TGCAGTGCTACCGATCCAGGGCGAGCCTACGAGCAGTACTTC.

The rearrangement joins TRBV6-1 to TRBJ1-4; D not resolved. Germline V gene sequence: CDR1 MNHNS, CDR2 SASEGT. The CDR3 length is 14 residues. Between the trimmed V and J ends, which lost 5 bases and 2 bases, there was a span of 9 bases. The CDR3 sequence: CASSRLETNEKLFF. CDR3 nucleotide sequence: TGTGCCAGCAGTCGGTTAGAGACTAATGAAAAACTGTTTTTT.

This clonotype was counted only a few times. The V and J genes are TRBV11-3 and TRBJ2-1, with 14 bases identical to TRBD2. The J segment lost 7 bases and the V segment lost 5 bases, leaving 7 bases of the junction unmatched. The CDR3 is 16 amino acids. CDR1 is SGHNT, CDR2 YENEEA, per germline. CDR3 protein: CASSPGLAGVWNEQFF. In DNA form, the CDR3 reads TGTGCCAGCAGCCCGGGACTAGCGGGAGTGTGGAATGAGCAGTTCTTC.

The sample holds a few counts of this clonotype. This chain links TRBV28 with TRBJ2-6, with 9 bases identical to TRBD1. In germline, CDR1 is MDHEN, CDR2 SYDVKM. V trimming: 6 bases; J trimming: 0 bases; junction bases outside the gene matches: 9. The CDR3 is 18 amino acids. The CDR3: CASRPTGTGFSGANVLTF. CDR3 DNA sequence: TGTGCCAGCAGACCGACCGGGACAGGGTTCTCTGGGGCCAACGTCCTGACTTTC.

DNA for the CDR3: TGCAGTGCTAGGATCTCGGACAGGGGGTATAATTCACCCCTCCACTTT. Protein product: CSARISDRGYNSPLHF. The chain carries TRBV20-1 and TRBJ1-6; 10 positions agree with TRBD1. Germline assignment: CDR1 DFQATT and CDR2 SNEGSKA (reference sequence). The CDR3 covers 16 residues. The junction had 6 bases not matched to a gene; V was cut back by 3 bases and J by 4 bases.

CDR3 coding DNA: TGTGCCATCAGTACGAGCACAGATACGCAGTATTTT. Protein: CAISTSTDTQYF. The V and J genes are TRBV10-3 and TRBJ2-3; D not resolved. This CDR3 comprises 12 residues. Trimming pared 5 bases from V and 0 bases from J, leaving 3 bases between. Germline loops: CDR1 ENHRY, CDR2 SYGVKD.

This clonotype was counted a few times. The chain couples TRBV28 to TRBJ2-7; D tentatively reads TRBD1 or TRBD2 (5 bases each). Trimming cost V 0 bases and J 0 bases, with 9 bases left between them. Germline V gives CDR1 MDHEN, CDR2 SYDVKM. The CDR3 runs to 15 residues. The CDR3 DNA sequence: TGTGCCAGCAGTTTATGGGGGGATACCTCCTACGAGCAGTACTTC. It yields the protein CASSLWGDTSYEQYF.

V usage is TRBV12-5 and J usage is TRBJ2-5; no reliable D call. This CDR3 comprises 12 residues. Germline V gene sequence: CDR1 LGHNT, CDR2 FRNRAP. Trimming removed 3 bases from V and 6 bases from J, with 8 bases in between. The CDR3 bases are TGTGCTAGTGGTTTTCCCTTTCAGACCCAGTACTTC. This gives the protein CASGFPFQTQYF.

The chain is built from TRBV20-1 and TRBJ2-5, with D perhaps TRBD1 or TRBD2 (6 bases each). Germline values: CDR1 DFQATT, CDR2 SNEGSKA (reference sequence). The CDR3 consists of 15 residues. The V end lost 0 bases, the J end lost 4 bases, and 15 bases lay between the germline ends. CDR3 amino acids: CSARESRGRGETQYF. The CDR3 bases are TGCAGTGCTAGAGAGAGCCGGGGGCGCGGAGAGACCCAGTACTTC.

The V and J genes are TRBV12-5 and TRBJ1-1; weak D call: TRBD1 (6 bases). This CDR3 is 14 amino acids long. V lost 7 bases to trimming and J lost 0 bases, with 12 bases between them. Germline V gene data show CDR1 as LGHNT and CDR2 as FRNRAP. The CDR3 reads CASALGGLNTEAFF. As DNA, the CDR3 is TGTGCTAGTGCCTTAGGGGGGTTGAACACTGAAGCTTTCTTT.

Only a few counts were recorded for this clonotype. The rearrangement joins TRBV2 to TRBJ2-7; 9 bases map to TRBD1. The CDR3 contains 13 residues. Germline values: CDR1 SNHLY, CDR2 FYNNEI. With 7 bases clipped from V and 6 bases from J, the junction kept 7 bases outside the gene matches. The CDR3: CASKDRGMTEQYF. CDR3 nucleotide sequence: TGTGCCAGCAAAGACAGGGGGATGACCGAGCAGTACTTC.

In this sample, this clonotype turned up a few times. The chain carries TRBV12-3 or TRBV12-4 and TRBJ1-2; 12 bases line up with TRBD1. V shed 3 bases and J 8 bases; nucleotides not matched to a gene: 10. The CDR3 has 16 residues. This chain's CDR3 is CASSFLSGQGAIGYTF. CDR3 DNA sequence: TGTGCCAGCAGTTTCCTATCGGGACAGGGGGCAATAGGCTACACCTTC.

This clonotype was picked up a small number of times. The V call is TRBV29-1, the J call TRBJ2-5; D gene uncertain. The CDR3 runs 11 residues. Looked up from germline, CDR1 is SQVTM and CDR2 is ANQGSEA. The germline V and J ends were trimmed by 3 bases and 11 bases, with 13 bases remaining between them. The CDR3 loop is CSVDLSEEQYF. The DNA of the CDR3 is TGCAGCGTTGACTTGTCGGAAGAGCAGTACTTC.

V gene TRBV7-6 combines with J gene TRBJ2-1; D unresolved. Germline CDR1 reads SGHVS; CDR2 reads FNYEAQ. Trimming left V 1 base short and J 0 bases short, with 13 bases between. This CDR3 region has 17 residues. In nucleotides, the CDR3 is TGTGCCAGCAGCTTAGATCTCGGCGTGAGCTCCTACAATGAGCAGTTCTTC. The encoded protein is CASSLDLGVSSYNEQFF.

This clonotype has more than one count but fewer than ten. CDR3 in amino acids: CASSPRLKQETQYF. As DNA, the CDR3 is TGCGCCAGCAGCCCCCGACTAAAACAAGAGACCCAGTACTTC. The chain joins TRBV5-1 to TRBJ2-5; maybe TRBD2 (5 bases). V was shortened by 4 bases and J by 2 bases, with 12 bases between the two germline ends. CDR1 is SGHRS and CDR2 is YFSETQ in the germline V gene. This CDR3 has 14 amino acids.

Notes on this clonotype: The junction does not match germline at one end; this may be a read error. The V call is TRBV9, the J call TRBJ2-5; 10 bases map to TRBD2. The J call is doubtful: the DNA matches TRBJ2-1 better. CDR3 length: 16 amino acids. Germline V CDR1 and CDR2: SGDLS, YYNGEE. The CDR3 nucleotides read TGTACCAGCAGCCTGTCCCCTAGCGGGAGAAGGGATGAGCAGTTCTTC. It translates to CTSSLSPSGRRDEQFF.

The chain combines TRBV9 with TRBJ2-1, with a possible D match to TRBD2 (5 bases). The V and J ends lost 2 bases and 12 bases respectively, with 27 bases between them. This CDR3 comprises 17 residues. The germline gives CDR1 SGDLS, CDR2 YYNGEE. The DNA of the CDR3 is TGTGCCAGCAGCGTCAGGTCGTTCGAGGTTTTTAAAGAGGGGCAGTTCTTC. Translated, it gives CASSVRSFEVFKEGQFF.